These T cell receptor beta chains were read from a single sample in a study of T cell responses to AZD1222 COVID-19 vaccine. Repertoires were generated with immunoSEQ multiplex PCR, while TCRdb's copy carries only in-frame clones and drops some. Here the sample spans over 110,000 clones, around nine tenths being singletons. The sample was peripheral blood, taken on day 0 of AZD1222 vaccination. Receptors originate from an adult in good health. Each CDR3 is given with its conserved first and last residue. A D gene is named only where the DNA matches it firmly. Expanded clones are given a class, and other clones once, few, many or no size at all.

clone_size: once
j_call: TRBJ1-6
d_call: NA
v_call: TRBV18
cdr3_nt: TGTGCCAGCTCACCAGTCGTCCGACAGGAAATTCGTGACCTCCACTTT
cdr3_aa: CASSPVVRQEIRDLHF

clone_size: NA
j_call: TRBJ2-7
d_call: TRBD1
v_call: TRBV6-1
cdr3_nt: TGTGCCAGCAGTGAAGAGGGACAGGGTCTCGAGCAGTACTTC
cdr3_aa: CASSEEGQGLEQYF

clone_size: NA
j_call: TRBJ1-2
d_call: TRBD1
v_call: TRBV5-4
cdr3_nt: TGTGCCAGCAGCCCGACAGGGGGCGCTGGGAACTATGGCTACACCTTC
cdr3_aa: CASSPTGGAGNYGYTF

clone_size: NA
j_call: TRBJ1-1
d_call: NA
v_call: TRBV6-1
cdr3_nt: TGTGCCAGCAGTGAGAGGTACGCTTTCTTT
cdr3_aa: CASSERYAFF

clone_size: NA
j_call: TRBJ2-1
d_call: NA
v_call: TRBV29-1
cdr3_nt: TGCAGCGCTACTACACGGTGGGTTGAGCAGTTCTTC
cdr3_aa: CSATTRWVEQFF

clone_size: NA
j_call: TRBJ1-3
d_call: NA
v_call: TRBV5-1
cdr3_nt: TGCGCCAGCAGCTACGATCAGGGATCGGGAAACACCATATATTTT
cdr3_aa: CASSYDQGSGNTIYF

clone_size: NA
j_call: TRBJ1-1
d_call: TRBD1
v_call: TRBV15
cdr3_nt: TGTGCCACCAGCAGGGACAGGGTGGACACTGAAGCTTTCTTT
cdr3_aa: CATSRDRVDTEAFF

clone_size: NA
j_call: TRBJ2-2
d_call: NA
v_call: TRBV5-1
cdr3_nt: TGCGCCAGCAGCTTGGGTCCACAGAACACCGGGGAGCTGTTTTTT
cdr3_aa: CASSLGPQNTGELFF

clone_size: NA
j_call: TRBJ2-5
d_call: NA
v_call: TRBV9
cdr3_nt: TGTGCCAGCAGCACCGGGGCTTTCCAAGAGACCCAGTACTTC
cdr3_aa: CASSTGAFQETQYF

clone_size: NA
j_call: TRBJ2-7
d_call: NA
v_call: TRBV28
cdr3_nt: TGTGCCAGCAGTTTTCGGTCCGGAGGGACCTCCTACGAGCAGTACTTC
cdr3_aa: CASSFRSGGTSYEQYF

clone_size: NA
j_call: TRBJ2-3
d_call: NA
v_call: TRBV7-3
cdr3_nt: TGTGCCAGCAGCCGAAAAGGTTTGACAGTCACAGATACGCAGTATTTT
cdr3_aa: CASSRKGLTVTDTQYF

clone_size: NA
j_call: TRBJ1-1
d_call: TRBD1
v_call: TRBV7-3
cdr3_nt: TGTGCCAGCAGTCGGCGACAGGGCAGTCAAGCTTTCTTT
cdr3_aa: CASSRRQGSQAFF

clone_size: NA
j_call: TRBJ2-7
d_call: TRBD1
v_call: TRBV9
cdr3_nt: TGTGCCAGCAGCCTTCGGGACAGTCTCGGGGAGCAGTACTTC
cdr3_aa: CASSLRDSLGEQYF

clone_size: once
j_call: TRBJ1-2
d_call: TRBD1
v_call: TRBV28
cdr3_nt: TGTGCCAGCAGACAGGGGAACTATGGCTACACCTTC
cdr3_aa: CASRQGNYGYTF

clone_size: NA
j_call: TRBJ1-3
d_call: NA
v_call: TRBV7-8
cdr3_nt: TGTGCCAGCAGCTTCCCCGACCGGGGGAACACCATATATTTT
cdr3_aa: CASSFPDRGNTIYF

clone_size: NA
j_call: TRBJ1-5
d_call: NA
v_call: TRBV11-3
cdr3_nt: TGTGCCAGCAGCTTAGATGCCCCGGGGCCCAGTCAGCCCCAGCATTTT
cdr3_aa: CASSLDAPGPSQPQHF

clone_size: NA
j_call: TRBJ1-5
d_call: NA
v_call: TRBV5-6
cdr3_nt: TGTGCCAGCAGCTTTGGTCGGTTAAATCAGCCCCAGCATTTT
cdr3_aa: CASSFGRLNQPQHF

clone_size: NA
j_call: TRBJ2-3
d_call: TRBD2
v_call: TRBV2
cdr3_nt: TGTGCCAGCAGTCCCCGACTAGCGAGCACAGATACGCAGTATTTT
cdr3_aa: CASSPRLASTDTQYF

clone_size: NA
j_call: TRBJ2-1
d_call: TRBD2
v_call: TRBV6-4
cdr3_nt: TGTGCCAGCAGTGAACGGACTAGCGGCCTCCAGTTCTTC
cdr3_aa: CASSERTSGLQFF

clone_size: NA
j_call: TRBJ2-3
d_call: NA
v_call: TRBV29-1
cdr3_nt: TGCAGCGGGGGTGAAGATACGCAGTATTTT
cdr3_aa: CSGGEDTQYF

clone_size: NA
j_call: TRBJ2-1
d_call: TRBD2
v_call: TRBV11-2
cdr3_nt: TGTGCCAGCAGCTTAGGACTAGCGGGACCCCCCTACAATGAGCAGTTCTTC
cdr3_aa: CASSLGLAGPPYNEQFF

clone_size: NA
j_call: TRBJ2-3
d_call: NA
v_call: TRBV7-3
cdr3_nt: TGTGCCAGCAGCTTAAAAGGGGGGGCAGATACGCAGTATTTT
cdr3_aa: CASSLKGGADTQYF

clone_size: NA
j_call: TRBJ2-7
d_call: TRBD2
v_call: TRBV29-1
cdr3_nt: TGCAGCGTTAACGGACTAGCGGGAGCGTACGAGCAGTACTTC
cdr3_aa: CSVNGLAGAYEQYF

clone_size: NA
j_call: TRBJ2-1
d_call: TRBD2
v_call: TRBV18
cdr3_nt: TGTGCCAGCTCACCGATAGCGGGGACCTACAATGAGCAGTTCTTC
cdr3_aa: CASSPIAGTYNEQFF

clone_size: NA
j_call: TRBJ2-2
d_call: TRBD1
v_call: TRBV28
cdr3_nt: TGTGCCAGCAGGACAGGGGGCAGAGGGGAGCTGTTTTTT
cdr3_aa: CASRTGGRGELFF

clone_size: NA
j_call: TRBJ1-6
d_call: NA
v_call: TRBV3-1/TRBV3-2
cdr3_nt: TGTGCCAGCAGCCAAGATGTGGTGCTCAATTCACCCCTCCACTTT
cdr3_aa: CASSQDVVLNSPLHF

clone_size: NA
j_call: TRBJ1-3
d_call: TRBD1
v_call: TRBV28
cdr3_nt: TGTGCCAGCAGCCCCAGGGGGTCCGGAAACACCATATATTTT
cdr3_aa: CASSPRGSGNTIYF

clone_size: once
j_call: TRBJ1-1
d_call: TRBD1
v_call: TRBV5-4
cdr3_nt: TGTGCCAGCAGCTCAATGACAGGGGGGATTATGAACACTGAAGCTTTCTTT
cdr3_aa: CASSSMTGGIMNTEAFF